The TCR beta chain described here comes from a study of cytomegalovirus exposure and HLA in healthy donors (dated by TCRdb to about 2017). Looking at the study overall: In an earlier analysis of approximately 500 of the donors, 276 Gb of sequence data and some 120 million unique TCR beta sequences from about 190 million T cells were reported. Donor age, sex, ethnicity and CMV serostatus were compiled together with the repertoire data. To predict cytomegalovirus infection status, the study combined high-throughput TCR immunosequencing, statistical association of individual TCRs with disease status, and machine learning. The study was designed to test whether signatures of past pathogen exposure could be identified by cataloging public T cell receptors. Genome-wide SNP genotypes for about 65% of the 666 donors were used in a later genetic analysis, which treated that subset as a discovery cohort. Among 398 genotyped donors of the cohort, an average of approximately 240,000 unique TCR beta nucleotide sequences were sequenced per donor, roughly 20% of them non-productive. About 280 gigabases of sequencing data and tens of millions of unique TCR sequences made up an early release that covered about 640 HLA-typed donors. The T cell repertoires of 700 or so subjects were profiled by immunosequencing and related to cytomegalovirus serostatus. The later analysis used no new phenotypic data to find candidate immune exposures, relying instead on TCR beta sequences and their occurrence across donors. Both class I and class II loci were covered by HLA typing, at four-digit resolution. An earlier analysis of several hundred of the donors applied high-throughput TCR beta sequencing to assess whether each TCR beta V gene segment acted as functional or pseudogenic. The number of typed donors differed by locus: about 620-640 for A, B, C, DRB1 and DQB1; 522 for DQA1; 600 to 610 for DPA1; and some 450 for DPB1. A later analysis re-examined previously published TCR beta repertoires from more than 650 donors and added high-resolution HLA genotyping to investigate patterns of TCR occurrence. Roughly five DR-DQ haplotypes were handled as single units for association and clustering because linkage in the cohort was strong. Besides the first cohort of 500 to 700 subjects, a separate validation cohort made up of roughly 130 different subjects was used. Of the roughly 390 genotyped donors, less than 85% were placed in the genetic ancestry cluster associated with self-reported Caucasian donors. Every discovery cohort repertoire had been produced on one sequencing platform.

Points the paper makes about the study in general: The authors suggested that the approach could potentially be generalized to other disease states and immunological phenotypes. Because counts were too low, 15 to 20 rarely observed V segments, including chromosome 9 orphons, were left out of the earlier analysis of several hundred of the donors. Because the 87-base-pair reads could not distinguish some IMGT-functional V segments, including TRBV6-2 and TRBV6-3, those segments were excluded. In a later analysis, HLA-associated TCR beta chains showed more clonal expansion and lower generation probabilities than non-associated chains that were equally common. A further reported finding was that TCR beta sequences accurately predicted the HLA-A and HLA-B alleles for most subjects in the first cohort. Linkage disequilibrium might explain the correlated functional status among segregating V segments, but an unknown experimental factor could not be ruled out. Only TCR beta chains were sequenced in this cohort, and the absence of alpha or paired-chain data limited detectable features. Strong co-occurrence of HLA alleles, especially DR and DQ, made assigning TCR associations to individual alleles difficult. The presence/absence analyses assumed that sequencing depth was roughly uniform across donors, and that assumption may not be true. An association between a missense DCLRE1C variant and V-gene and J-gene trimming of TCR beta chains was found in a later genetic analysis and replicated in an independent cohort. Three of the identified cytomegalovirus-associated TCR beta chains were confirmed in vitro to be specific for cytomegalovirus antigens. In a later analysis, more than 15,000 TCR beta sequences were associated with specific HLA alleles at a false discovery rate of 0.05. In a later analysis, several top co-occurrence clusters were reported to appear linked to parvovirus B19, influenza, CMV and Epstein-Barr virus. In a later analysis, TCR association rates were found to vary across HLA loci, with the most associated TCRs seen for DRB1 alleles and the fewest for HLA-C alleles. An earlier analysis of 587 of the donors showed that most TCR beta V segments appeared in productive rearrangements either about 87% or about 30% of the time, which broadly matched IMGT annotations. In both the original and validation cohorts, the classifier was reported to diagnose cytomegalovirus status with high specificity and sensitivity. In a later analysis, most CMV-associated TCR beta chains were found to appear HLA-restricted, with HLA associations seemingly driven largely by CMV exposure. A later genetic analysis reported fewer N-insertions in productive TCRs among donors in an Asian-associated ancestry cluster than the roughly 700-donor mean. Because some donors lacked HLA typing at each locus, the association tests relied only on the typed subset. The study listed 164 TCR beta chains as associated with cytomegalovirus. For the cohort, immune exposure information was limited to CMV serostatus. Across donors, most TCR sequences were observed very rarely, whereas some public TCRs were present in many individuals. A group of highly shared sequence variants was considered likely to be a technical artifact of the sequencing pipeline.

A word on this clone: Its antigen is currently not known. No quality values exist for individual bases; no much larger clone is one base distant.

CDR1 is given as SGHVS and CDR2 as FQNEAQ, both from the germline V gene. Including cysteine and phenylalanine, the CDR3 has 15 amino acids. The DNA shown is the 45-base CDR3, in frame from base 1. Trimming takes 2 bases off V and 3 bases off J; junction bases not matched to a gene: 7. The receptor library was made with the immunoSEQ multiplex PCR assay. For the multiplex PCR, a mixture combining 60 forward primers for TCR Vbeta segments and 13 reverse primers for TCR Jbeta segments was used. The CDR3 region of rearranged TCR beta genes was amplified from genomic DNA with a multiplex PCR assay. On the Illumina HiSeq System, the amplified TCR beta libraries were sequenced as 87-base-pair reads. The authors processed their data as follows. Across the roughly 640 repertoires, a later analysis counted about 81 million unique TCR beta chains, 9.5 million to 13 million of which were shared by at least two donors. Raw reads were error-corrected and collapsed into unique sequences by a nearest-neighbor algorithm in which closely related sequences were merged to remove PCR and sequencing errors. To assign V, D and J gene segments, CDR3 sequences were aligned to IMGT reference sequences. Each retained sequence needed at least a six-nucleotide match to both a V gene segment and a J gene segment. A rearrangement was called productive if the CDR3 had no stop codons and remained in frame with V and J, and every other rearrangement was called non-productive. CDR3 was defined by IMGT convention, running from the second conserved V-encoded cysteine to the conserved J-encoded phenylalanine. Sequences without an unambiguous match to a single V gene segment were excluded from the earlier analysis of several hundred of the donors. In an earlier analysis of a few hundred of the donors, V segments were called functional above 56.7% productive rearrangements and were called segregating when the between-donor standard deviation exceeded 5%. A statistical classification framework was developed to diagnose cytomegalovirus status using the catalog of TCR beta chain sequences. V and J gene assignment, in a later analysis, came from comparing TCR nucleotide sequences with IMGT/GENE-DB human TR gene sequences. The TCRdist pipeline was used in a later analysis to assign CDR3 sequences and most-parsimonious VDJ recombination scenarios. In a later analysis, each TCR beta chain was defined by its CDR3 amino acid sequence together with its V-gene family, and reads lacking a unique V-gene family were excluded. A later analysis removed 550 to 700 highly shared, low-generation-probability nucleotide sequences to deal with suspected cross-contamination and a sequencing artifact. In a later analysis, a clonal expansion index for each public chain was calculated from normalized within-repertoire ranks of inferred template counts. In a later analysis, generation probabilities were computed with a VDJ recombination model fitted to out-of-frame rearrangements, and the resulting probabilities were checked against IGoR. In a later analysis, TCR-TCR, TCR-HLA and TCR-CMV co-occurrence was scored with hypergeometric tests, and a repertoire-size bias correction was applied to TCR pairs. To estimate false discovery rates, a later analysis permuted the HLA or CMV assignments 20 times. In a later analysis, co-occurring TCRs were grouped using DBSCAN, and TCRdist sequence similarity was added for clustering within HLA-allele-positive subsets. Co-occurrence clustering excluded repertoires with fewer than 30,000 or more than 120,000 public chains, plus five with anomalous nucleotide sharing. The immuneACCESS repertoire file appears here via TCRdb, limited to in-frame rearrangements. These files lack a portion of the clones; in checked studies, under half of the deficit traces to unresolved V genes, and the cause of the others is not known. The D gene and trimming were derived from the DNA, and the V and J assignments and clone size from that table. The sample table lists 100,000 to 150,000 clones, around 81% of them with a count of one. Of the sample, about 0.63% falls within the top ten clones.

The cohort was made up of approximately 700 healthy bone marrow donors. At the time of sampling, all cohort members were nominally healthy, though unrecorded immune exposures were likely present. The donor was CMV seronegative and belonged to the group of 320 or so seronegative cohort members. Each donor provided a peripheral blood sample, and peripheral blood mononuclear cells were used for TCR beta sequencing. Genomic DNA extraction from the blood cell samples was performed with the Qiagen DNeasy Blood Extraction Kit. The sequenced material came from PBMCs. Recombination connected TRBV7-8 to TRBJ2-7; TRBD1 lines up with 7 middle nucleotides. The clonotype comes from a man between 18 and 29 years old in good health and CMV-seronegative. The CDR3: CASSLPRTGDYEQYF. At the DNA level, the sequence is TGTGCCAGCAGCTTACCCCGGACAGGAGACTACGAGCAGTACTTC.